The T cell receptor beta chain under discussion was sequenced for a study of regulatory T cells in long-lasting Graves disease. As for the study in general: Over 5 years of antithyroid drugs with positive TSH receptor antibodies was taken to mean persistent Graves' disease. Regarding the study as a whole: Graves' patients with persistent disease showed TCR diversity lower than patients newly diagnosed.

A remark on this clonotype: Antigen specificity is unknown.

Construction of the TCR beta libraries employed iRepertoire HTBI primers in conjunction with Arm-PCR of CDR3 regions. TCRdb re-derived calls from the multiplex PCR reads in MiXCR, one entry per CDR3 protein. Of 700,000 or so distinct CDR3 sequences in the sample, roughly 30% were seen once. Time point described: persistent/refractory GD, antithyroid drugs over 5 years with positive TRAb. PBMC-extracted RNA yielded the TCR library. The clonotype originates from a female donor with Graves disease. This material consisted of peripheral blood mononuclear cells (PBMCs), taken when the disease was refractory, from a patient treated with antithyroid drugs.

The CDR3: CASSRGSPSYNSPLHF. DNA for the CDR3: TGTGCCAGCAGTCGCGGGTCTCCCTCCTATAATTCACCCCTCCACTTT. This chain uses TRBV6-1 with TRBJ1-6; no clear D. V lost 5 bases and J 0 bases, leaving 11 bases between the germline ends. CDR3 length equals 16 residues. Per germline, CDR1 MNHNS and CDR2 SASEGT.